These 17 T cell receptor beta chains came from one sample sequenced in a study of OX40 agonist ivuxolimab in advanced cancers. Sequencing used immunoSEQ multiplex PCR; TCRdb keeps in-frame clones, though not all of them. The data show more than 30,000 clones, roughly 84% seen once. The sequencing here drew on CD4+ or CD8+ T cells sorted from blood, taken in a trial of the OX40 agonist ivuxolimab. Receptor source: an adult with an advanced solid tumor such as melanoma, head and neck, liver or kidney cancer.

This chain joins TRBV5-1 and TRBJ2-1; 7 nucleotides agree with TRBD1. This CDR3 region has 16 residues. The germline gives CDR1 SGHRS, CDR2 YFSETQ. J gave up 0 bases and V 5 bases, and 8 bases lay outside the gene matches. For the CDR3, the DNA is TGCGCCAGCAGACAACAGGACAGGAGCTCCTACAATGAGCAGTTCTTC. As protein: CASRQQDRSSYNEQFF.

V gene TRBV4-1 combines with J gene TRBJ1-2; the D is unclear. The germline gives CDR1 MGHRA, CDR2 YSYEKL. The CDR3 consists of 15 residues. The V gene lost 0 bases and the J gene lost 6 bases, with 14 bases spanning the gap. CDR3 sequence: CASSQDPADPNGYTF. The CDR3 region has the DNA TGCGCCAGCAGCCAAGATCCAGCAGACCCCAATGGCTACACCTTC.

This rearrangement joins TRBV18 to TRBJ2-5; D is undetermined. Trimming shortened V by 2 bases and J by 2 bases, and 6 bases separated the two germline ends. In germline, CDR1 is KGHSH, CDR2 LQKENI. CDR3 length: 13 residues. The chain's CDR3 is CASSPGRQETQYF. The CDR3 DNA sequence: TGTGCCAGCTCACCAGGGCGTCAAGAGACCCAGTACTTC.

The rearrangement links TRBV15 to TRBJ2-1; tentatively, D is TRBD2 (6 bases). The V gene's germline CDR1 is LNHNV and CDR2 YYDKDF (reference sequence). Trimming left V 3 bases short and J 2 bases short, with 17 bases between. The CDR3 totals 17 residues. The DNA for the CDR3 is TGTGCCACCAGCAGCCCGGGAGACCCCAGCCCCTACAATGAGCAGTTCTTC. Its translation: CATSSPGDPSPYNEQFF.

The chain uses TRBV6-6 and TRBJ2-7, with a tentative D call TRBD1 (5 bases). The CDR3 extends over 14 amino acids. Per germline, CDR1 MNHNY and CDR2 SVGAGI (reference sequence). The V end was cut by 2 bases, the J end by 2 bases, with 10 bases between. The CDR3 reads CASSYEQGAYEQYF. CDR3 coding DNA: TGTGCCAGCAGTTACGAGCAGGGTGCCTACGAGCAGTACTTC.

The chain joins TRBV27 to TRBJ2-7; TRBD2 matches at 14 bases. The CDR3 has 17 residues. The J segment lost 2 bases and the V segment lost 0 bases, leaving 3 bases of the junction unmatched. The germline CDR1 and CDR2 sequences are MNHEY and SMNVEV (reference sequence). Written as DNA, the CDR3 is TGTGCCAGCAGTTTATCTGGACTAGCGGGGGGACCCTACGAGCAGTACTTC. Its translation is CASSLSGLAGGPYEQYF.

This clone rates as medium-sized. The CDR3 reads CSVADFTEAFF. The CDR3 DNA reads as TGCAGCGTGGCCGACTTCACTGAAGCTTTCTTT. The chain couples TRBV29-1 to TRBJ1-1; D gene ambiguous. The CDR3 has 11 amino acids. Germline CDR1 SQVTM, CDR2 ANQGSEA. V was clipped by 6 bases and J by 4 bases, with 9 bases between them.

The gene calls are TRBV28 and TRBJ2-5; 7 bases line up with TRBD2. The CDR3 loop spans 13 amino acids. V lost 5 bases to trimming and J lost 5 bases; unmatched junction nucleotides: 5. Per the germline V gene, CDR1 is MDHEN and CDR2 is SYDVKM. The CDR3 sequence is CASSGVGGETQYF. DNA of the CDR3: TGTGCCAGCAGTGGCGTGGGGGGGGAGACCCAGTACTTC. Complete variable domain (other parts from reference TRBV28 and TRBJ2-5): DVKVTQSSRYLVKRTGEKVFLECVQDMDHENMFWYRQDPGLGLRLIYFSYDVKMKEKGDIPEGYSVSREKKERFSLILESASTNQTSMYLCASSGVGGETQYFGPGTRLLVL.

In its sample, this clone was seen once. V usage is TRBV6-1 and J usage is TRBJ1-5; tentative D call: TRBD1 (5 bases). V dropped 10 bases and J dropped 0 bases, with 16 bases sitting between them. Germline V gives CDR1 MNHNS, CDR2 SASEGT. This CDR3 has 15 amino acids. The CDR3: CATPGTLFSNQPQHF. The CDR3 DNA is TGTGCCACCCCCGGGACCCTCTTTAGCAATCAGCCCCAGCATTTT.

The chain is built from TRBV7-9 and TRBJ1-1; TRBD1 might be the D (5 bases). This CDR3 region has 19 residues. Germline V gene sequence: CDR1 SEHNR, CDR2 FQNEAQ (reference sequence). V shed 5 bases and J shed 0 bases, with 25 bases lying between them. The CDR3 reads CASSPGPGGRRTMNTEAFF. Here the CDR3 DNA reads TGTGCCAGCAGCCCCGGCCCCGGGGGTCGGCGGACCATGAACACTGAAGCTTTCTTT.

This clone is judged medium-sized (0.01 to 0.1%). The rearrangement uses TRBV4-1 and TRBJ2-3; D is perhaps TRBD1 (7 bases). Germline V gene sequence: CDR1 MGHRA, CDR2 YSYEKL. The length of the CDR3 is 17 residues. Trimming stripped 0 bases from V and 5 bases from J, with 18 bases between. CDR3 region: CASSQDRPGGLLDTQYF. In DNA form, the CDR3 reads TGCGCCAGCAGCCAAGATAGGCCAGGGGGGCTTTTAGATACGCAGTATTTT.

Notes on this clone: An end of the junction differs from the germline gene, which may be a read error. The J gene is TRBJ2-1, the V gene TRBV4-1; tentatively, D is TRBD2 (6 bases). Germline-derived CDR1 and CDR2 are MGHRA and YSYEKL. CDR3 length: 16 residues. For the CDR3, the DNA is TGCGCCAGCAGCCAAAGAACCCGGGACTCCTCCAATGAGCAGTTCTTC. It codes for CASSQRTRDSSNEQFF.

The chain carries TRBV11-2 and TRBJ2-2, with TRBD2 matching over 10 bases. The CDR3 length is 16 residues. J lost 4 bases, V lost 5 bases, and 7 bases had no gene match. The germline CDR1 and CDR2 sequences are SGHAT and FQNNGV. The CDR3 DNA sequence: TGTGCCAGCAGCGACTTGGGGACTAGCGTCACCGGGGAGCTGTTTTTT. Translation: CASSDLGTSVTGELFF.

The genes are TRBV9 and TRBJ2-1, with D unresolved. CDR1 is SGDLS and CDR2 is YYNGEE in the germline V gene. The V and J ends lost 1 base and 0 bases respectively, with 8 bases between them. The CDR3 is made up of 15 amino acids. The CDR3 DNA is TGTGCCAGCAGCGTAAAGGTCAGCTCCTACAATGAGCAGTTCTTC. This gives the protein CASSVKVSSYNEQFF. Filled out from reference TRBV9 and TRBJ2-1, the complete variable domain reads DSGVTQTPKHLITATGQRVTLRCSPRSGDLSVYWYQQSLDQGLQFLIQYYNGEERAKGNILERFSAQQFPDLHSELNLSSLELGDSALYFCASSVKVSSYNEQFFGPGTRLTVL.

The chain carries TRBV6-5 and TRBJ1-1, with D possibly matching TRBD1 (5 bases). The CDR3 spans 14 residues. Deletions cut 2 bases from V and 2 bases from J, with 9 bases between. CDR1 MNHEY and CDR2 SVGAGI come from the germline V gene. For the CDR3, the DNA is TGTGCCAGCAGTTACAGGGGCCTAAACACTGAAGCTTTCTTT. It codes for CASSYRGLNTEAFF.

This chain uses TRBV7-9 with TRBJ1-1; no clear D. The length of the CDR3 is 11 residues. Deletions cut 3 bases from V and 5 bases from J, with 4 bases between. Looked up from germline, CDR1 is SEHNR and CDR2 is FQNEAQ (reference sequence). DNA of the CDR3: TGTGCCAGCAGCTTGGGGACTGAAGCTTTCTTT. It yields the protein CASSLGTEAFF.

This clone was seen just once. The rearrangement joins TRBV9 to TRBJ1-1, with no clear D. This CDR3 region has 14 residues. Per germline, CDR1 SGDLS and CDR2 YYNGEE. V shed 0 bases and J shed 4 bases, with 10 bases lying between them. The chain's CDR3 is CASSVASGITEAFF. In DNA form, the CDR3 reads TGTGCCAGCAGCGTAGCCTCCGGGATCACTGAAGCTTTCTTT.